The present T cell receptor beta chain was sequenced within a study of metastatic and nonmetastatic thyroid tumors. Study at large: For malignant and benign thyroid patients, tumor or nodule tissue and blood were the sources whose repertoires were compared.

In the original workflow: Differences in CDR3 between clinicopathological groups were drawn on to build a classifier intended to discriminate distant-metastatic papillary thyroid cancer patients. TCRdb re-called clones via MiXCR from the PCR reads. These V and J calls are TCRdb output, not the study's own analysis. The table records approximately 6,000 clones, 32% of them present only once. Study results and limitations: According to reports, the diversity of TCR beta was significantly higher in malignant thyroid tumors than in benign nodules, and this held in both blood and tumor samples.

Looked up from germline, CDR1 is LNHDA and CDR2 is SQIVND (reference sequence). V lost 3 bases to trimming and J lost 3 bases, with 21 bases between them. The CDR3 runs 18 residues. This clone was recorded many times. Its specificity is unknown. Prior to thyroid surgery, none of the patients had received any treatment. Sequenced material: tumor tissue. This TCR came from a female donor with papillary thyroid cancer or a benign thyroid nodule (not recorded which). Some clones in this sample may be carry-over from other donors' samples. This chain uses TRBV19 with TRBJ1-5; D remains ambiguous. Here the CDR3 reads CASSITGVSVSYNQPQHF. The CDR3 DNA reads TGTGCCAGTAGTATTACGGGTGTGTCGGTCAGCTACAATCAGCCCCAGCATTTT.